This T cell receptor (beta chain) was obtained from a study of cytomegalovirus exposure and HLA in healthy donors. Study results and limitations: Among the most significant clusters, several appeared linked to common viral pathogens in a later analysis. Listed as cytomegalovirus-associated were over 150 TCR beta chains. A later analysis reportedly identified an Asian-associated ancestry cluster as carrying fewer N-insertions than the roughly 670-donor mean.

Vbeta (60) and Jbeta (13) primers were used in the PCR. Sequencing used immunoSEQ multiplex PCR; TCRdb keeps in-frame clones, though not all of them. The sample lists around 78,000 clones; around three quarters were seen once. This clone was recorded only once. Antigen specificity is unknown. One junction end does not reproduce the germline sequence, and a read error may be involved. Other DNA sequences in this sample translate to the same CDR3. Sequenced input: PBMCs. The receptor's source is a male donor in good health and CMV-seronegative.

In nucleotides, the CDR3 is TGCGCCAGCGGGGAGGGGGGTGGCAACCAGCCCCAGCATTTT. Its translation: CASGEGGGNQPQHF. This sequence joins TRBV10-2 and TRBJ1-5; a weak D match, TRBD1 (6 bases). The CDR3 contains 14 residues. From germline, CDR1 is WSHSY and CDR2 SAAADI.